Below, 22 T cell receptor beta chains from the same sample are listed, as sequenced in a study of cytomegalovirus exposure and HLA in healthy donors. The method was immunoSEQ multiplex PCR; TCRdb's version includes in-frame clones alone and lacks a portion of them. The table includes 100,000 to 150,000 clones, 86% detected once. The sample was PBMCs. All receptors derive from a man aged 18-30 years in good health and CMV-seronegative.

This clone was counted a single time. The J gene is TRBJ2-2, the V gene TRBV2; TRBD1 is a possible D gene (5 bases). Germline CDR1 reads SNHLY; CDR2 reads FYNNEI. The CDR3 is 13 amino acids. V dropped 7 bases and J dropped 7 bases, with 13 bases sitting between them. CDR3 bases: TGTGCCAGCATCTTGGGGCGCGGCGGGGAGCTGTTTTTT. It codes for CASILGRGGELFF.

This rearrangement joins TRBV11-2 to TRBJ1-2, with D maybe TRBD1 (5 bases). The germline V and J ends were trimmed by 5 bases and 8 bases, with 21 bases remaining between them. This CDR3 is built from 15 residues. CDR1 and CDR2 (germline): SGHAT, FQNNGV. The CDR3 nucleotides read TGTGCCAGCAGCCCAGGACAAGGCTGGGCACTAGGCTACACCTTC. It codes for CASSPGQGWALGYTF.

The J gene is TRBJ2-6, the V gene TRBV4-1; 9 bases line up with TRBD1. CDR1 is MGHRA and CDR2 is YSYEKL in the germline V gene. The V and J ends lost 4 bases and 3 bases, in that order; junction bases with no gene match: 10. The CDR3 extends over 18 amino acids. The CDR3 region has the DNA TGCGCCAGCAGCCGAAGTCCGGGACAGGGTAGTGGGGCCAACGTCCTGACTTTC. Protein: CASSRSPGQGSGANVLTF.

The J gene is TRBJ1-2, the V gene TRBV27; D may be TRBD1 (5 bases). From germline, CDR1 is MNHEY and CDR2 SMNVEV (reference sequence). The CDR3 is 14 residues long. Trimming shortened V by 5 bases and J by 4 bases, and 14 bases separated the two germline ends. CDR3 in DNA: TGTGCCAGCAGTCCCCTGGCAGGGCGCTATGGCTACACCTTC. Translation gives CASSPLAGRYGYTF.

V is TRBV27 and J is TRBJ2-2; D gene ambiguous. Between the trimmed V and J ends, which lost 5 bases and 4 bases, there was a span of 11 bases. Germline values: CDR1 MNHEY, CDR2 SMNVEV (reference sequence). The CDR3 has 14 residues. CDR3: CASSQQPGTGELFF. DNA for the CDR3: TGTGCCAGCAGTCAACAACCGGGCACCGGGGAGCTGTTTTTT.

V is TRBV7-2 and J is TRBJ1-1, with a possible D match to TRBD1 (6 bases). V lost 3 bases and J lost 0, with 8 bases in between. From germline, CDR1 is SGHTA and CDR2 FQGNSA. CDR3 size: 14 residues. CDR3 loop: CASSFRGMNTEAFF. CDR3 sequence (DNA): TGTGCCAGCAGCTTCAGGGGAATGAACACTGAAGCTTTCTTT.

The chain recombines TRBV28 with TRBJ2-2; 9 nucleotides agree with TRBD1. Trimming removed 6 bases from V and 2 bases from J; junction bases left unmatched: 10. There are 17 residues in the CDR3. Germline V gene sequence: CDR1 MDHEN, CDR2 SYDVKM. The CDR3 nucleotides read TGTGCCAGCAGCTTCTTACCGGGACAGGGAAACACCGGGGAGCTGTTTTTT. Translating it yields CASSFLPGQGNTGELFF.

The genes are TRBV19 and TRBJ1-3; D gene ambiguous. The CDR3 loop spans 16 amino acids. V was clipped by 1 base and J by 0 bases, with 10 bases between them. Germline V gene data show CDR1 as LNHDA and CDR2 as SQIVND (reference sequence). The CDR3: CASSIAGYSSGNTIYF. The CDR3 DNA reads TGTGCCAGTAGTATAGCAGGTTACAGCTCTGGAAACACCATATATTTT. Based on the CDR3 plus reference TRBV19 and TRBJ1-3, the full variable domain is DGGITQSPKYLFRKEGQNVTLSCEQNLNHDAMYWYRQDPGQGLRLIYYSQIVNDFQKGDIAEGYSVSREKKESFPLTVTSAQKNPTAFYLCASSIAGYSSGNTIYFGEGSWLTVV.

This clone was recorded once. The V gene is TRBV30, the J gene TRBJ2-7; TRBD2 matches at 9 bases. J gave up 0 bases and V 3 bases, and 3 bases lay outside the gene matches. The CDR3 has 14 residues. Germline assignment: CDR1 GTSNPN and CDR2 SVGIG (reference sequence). The CDR3 nucleotides read TGTGCCTGGAGGACTAGCGGAAGCTCCTACGAGCAGTACTTC. Its protein is CAWRTSGSSYEQYF. Complete variable domain (other parts from reference TRBV30 and TRBJ2-7): SQTIHQWPATLVQPVGSPLSLECTVEGTSNPNLYWYRQAAGRGLQLLFYSVGIGQISSEVPQNLSASRPQDRQFILSSKKLLLSDSGFYLCAWRTSGSSYEQYFGPGTRLTVT.

The chain links TRBV6-5 to TRBJ2-3; maybe TRBD1 (5 bases). The V gene lost 7 bases and the J gene lost 2 bases, with 16 bases spanning the gap. The length of the CDR3 is 15 residues. Germline loops: CDR1 MNHEY, CDR2 SVGAGI. The CDR3 loop is CASTPRRQITDTQYF. In DNA form, the CDR3 reads TGTGCCAGCACCCCTCGCCGACAGATCACAGATACGCAGTATTTT.

The chain links TRBV6-1 to TRBJ2-2, with 7 nucleotides matching TRBD2. The CDR3 contains 16 residues. V shed 4 bases and J 5 bases; nucleotides not matched to a gene: 10. Germline lookup yields CDR1 MNHNS and CDR2 SASEGT. The CDR3 DNA sequence: TGTGCCAGCAGTGCCTCGCGGGCGGGAGTTACCGGGGAGCTGTTTTTT. This translates into CASSASRAGVTGELFF.

The chain recombines TRBV5-1 with TRBJ1-4; D gene unclear. Germline CDR1 reads SGHRS; CDR2 reads YFSETQ. CDR3 length: 16 residues. Trimming cost V 4 bases and J 4 bases, with 17 bases left between them. The CDR3 DNA reads TGCGCCAGCAGCACCGGACTAGCGGGGATTAATGAAAAACTGTTTTTT. It encodes CASSTGLAGINEKLFF. The whole variable domain, remainder taken from reference TRBV5-1 and TRBJ1-4, is KAGVTQTPRYLIKTRGQQVTLSCSPISGHRSVSWYQQTPGQGLQFLFEYFSETQRNKGNFPGRFSGRQFSNSRSEMNVSTLELGDSALYLCASSTGLAGINEKLFFGSGTQLSVL.

The rearrangement links TRBV6-5 to TRBJ2-7, with TRBD2 matching 8 bases. Germline V lookup: CDR1 MNHEY, CDR2 SVGAGI. Trimming cost V 6 bases and J 1 base; bases outside gene matches: 5. This CDR3 comprises 14 residues. CDR3 nucleotides: TGTGCCAGCAGGGGGACTAGTACTTCCTACGAGCAGTACTTC. As protein: CASRGTSTSYEQYF.

The chain combines TRBV6-5 with TRBJ1-2, with TRBD1 as a possible D gene (5 bases). The CDR3 runs 13 residues. The V gene's germline CDR1 is MNHEY and CDR2 SVGAGI. V lost 7 bases to trimming and J lost 8 bases, with 17 bases between them. The CDR3 nucleotides read TGTGCCAGCACCGCCACAGGTCGTGGCGGCTACACCTTC. Protein: CASTATGRGGYTF.

J is TRBJ1-3 and V is TRBV6-5; 8 bases are a match to TRBD1. The CDR3 spans 16 residues. With V trimmed by 4 bases and J by 4 bases, 9 bases remained unmatched. Germline V gives CDR1 MNHEY, CDR2 SVGAGI. CDR3 residues: CASSLTGGLKGNTIYF. The CDR3 DNA follows: TGTGCCAGCAGTTTAACAGGGGGGTTAAAGGGAAACACCATATATTTT.

The V gene is TRBV2, the J gene TRBJ2-5; weak D call: TRBD1 (6 bases). The end of the DNA aligns better with TRBJ2-7, so the J call may be wrong. This CDR3 is 11 amino acids long. The germline V gene has CDR1 SNHLY and CDR2 FYNNEI. The CDR3 region has the DNA TGTGCCGGAGCAGGGGCGTACGAGCAGTACTTC. Its protein product is CAGAGAYEQYF.

The chain employs TRBV4-1 and TRBJ2-1; 9 bases agree with TRBD2. J lost 2 bases, V lost 1 base, and 3 bases had no gene match. The CDR3 contains 16 residues. Per the germline V gene, CDR1 is MGHRA and CDR2 is YSYEKL. The DNA of the CDR3 is TGCGCCAGCAGCCAAGTGGCGGGAGGGGCCTACAATGAGCAGTTCTTC. Its protein product is CASSQVAGGAYNEQFF.

The chain uses TRBV11-3 and TRBJ2-5, with D unresolved. Trimming took off 2 bases at V and 5 bases at J, with 21 bases between the two ends. Germline V gene sequence: CDR1 SGHNT, CDR2 YENEEA. The CDR3 has 17 residues. The CDR3 region has the DNA TGTGCCAGCAGCTTATCTTGGTCAGGTCCCAACTCGGAGACCCAGTACTTC. Its translation is CASSLSWSGPNSETQYF.

The genes are TRBV30 and TRBJ2-1, with 9 bases identical to TRBD2. Looked up from germline, CDR1 is GTSNPN and CDR2 is SVGIG (reference sequence). CDR3 length: 13 residues. V shed 3 bases and J 7 bases; nucleotides not matched to a gene: 4. The CDR3 is CAWSLSGRNEQFF. DNA of the CDR3: TGTGCCTGGAGCCTAAGCGGGAGGAATGAGCAGTTCTTC.

The sample holds one count of this clone. The chain couples TRBV2 to TRBJ2-1; 12 nucleotides agree with TRBD2. CDR3 length: 16 amino acids. With V trimmed by 11 bases and J by 0 bases, 8 bases remained unmatched. The V gene's germline CDR1 is SNHLY and CDR2 FYNNEI. Written as DNA, the CDR3 is TGTGCCGCAGGGGCTAGCGGGGGGGCCTCCTACAATGAGCAGTTCTTC. It yields the protein CAAGASGGASYNEQFF.

The chain combines TRBV7-9 with TRBJ2-7, with D possibly matching TRBD1 (7 bases). This CDR3 is 16 amino acids long. V was pared by 1 base and J by 0 bases, with 13 bases between. CDR1 and CDR2 from the germline V gene are SEHNR and FQNEAQ (reference sequence). The DNA of the CDR3 is TGTGCCAGCAGCTTAGTAGGAGGGGGCGACTCCTACGAGCAGTACTTC. The encoded protein is CASSLVGGGDSYEQYF.

The chain combines TRBV10-3 with TRBJ1-1; the match to TRBD1 covers 7 bases. Germline CDR1 and CDR2: ENHRY and SYGVKD. This CDR3 spans 11 amino acids. Germline trimming cut 10 bases from V and 8 bases from J; bases unmatched to any gene: 7. The CDR3 nucleotides read TGTGCCAGCCGCGGGACAGCGGAAGCTTTCTTT. It is translated as CASRGTAEAFF.